This T cell receptor beta chain stems from a study of blood T cell repertoires in COVID-19. Study background: Nucleic acid was either cDNA or gDNA, and it came from T cells, B-cell-depleted T cells, or PBMCs.

Generated by immunoSEQ multiplex PCR, the TCRdb table keeps only in-frame clones and is missing some. The sample contains about 51,000 clones, more than 70% of which appear only once. The CDR3 is made up of 13 amino acids. The V gene end was trimmed by 6 bases and the J gene end by 4 bases; junction bases not matched to a gene: 5. CDR1 and CDR2 from the germline V gene are MNHEY and SVGEGT. Sequencing was done on a sample of peripheral blood. The chain couples TRBV6-2 or TRBV6-3 to TRBJ1-2; 7 bases fit TRBD1. The sequence came from a man at least 80 years old with active COVID-19. CDR3 sequence reads: CASSLRTGYGYTF. The CDR3 bases are TGTGCCAGCAGCCTGAGGACAGGCTATGGCTACACCTTC.